The 11 T cell receptor beta chains below come from one sample, sequenced in a study of T cells in Graves' hyperthyroidism and ophthalmopathy. What was amplified from RNA transcripts were TCR beta CDR3 regions. First-round RT-PCR targeting the TCR CDR3 was performed with the HTBI primer set. TCRdb used MiXCR to reprocess the multiplex PCR reads, holding one entry per CDR3 protein. The table lists a few hundred thousand distinct CDR3 sequences, approximately 44% of them singletons. Material for sequencing was peripheral blood or thyroid tissue (not recorded which). These receptors were obtained from an adult woman with Graves' disease, either hyperthyroidism or ophthalmopathy (not recorded which).

Many counts were recorded for this clonotype. The V and J genes are TRBV11-3 and TRBJ2-7; perhaps TRBD1 as D (6 bases). There are 12 residues in the CDR3. V lost 5 bases, J lost 3 bases, and 8 bases lay in between. The germline V gene has CDR1 SGHNT and CDR2 YENEEA. The CDR3 nucleotides are TGTGCCAGCAGCGAACAGGGCTACGAGCAGTACTTC. Translation: CASSEQGYEQYF.

The chain couples TRBV20-1 to TRBJ2-2; D may be TRBD2 (5 bases). Trimming cost V 5 bases and J 4 bases, with 8 bases left between them. The CDR3 runs to 12 residues. Germline V gene lookup returns CDR1 DFQATT and CDR2 SNEGSKA (reference sequence). In DNA form, the CDR3 reads TGCAGTGCTCAGCGGTCCACCGGGGAGCTGTTTTTT. This translates into CSAQRSTGELFF.

V is TRBV5-1 and J is TRBJ2-7; a weak D match, TRBD2 (5 bases). Germline V CDR1 and CDR2: SGHRS, YFSETQ. V shed 0 bases and J shed 2 bases, with 9 bases lying between them. This CDR3 has 14 residues. The CDR3 region is CASSLEFSAYEQYF. The CDR3 region has the DNA TGCGCCAGCAGCTTGGAGTTTAGCGCCTACGAGCAGTACTTC. Supplemented by reference TRBV5-1 and TRBJ2-7, the full variable domain reads KAGVTQTPRYLIKTRGQQVTLSCSPISGHRSVSWYQQTPGQGLQFLFEYFSETQRNKGNFPGRFSGRQFSNSRSEMNVSTLELGDSALYLCASSLEFSAYEQYFGPGTRLTVT.

This chain connects TRBV20-1 to TRBJ1-4, with D unresolved. From germline, CDR1 is DFQATT and CDR2 SNEGSKA (reference sequence). Trimming removed 1 base from V and 4 bases from J, with 4 bases in between. The length of the CDR3 is 12 residues. CDR3 DNA: TGCAGTGCTAGAGGTGATAATGAAAAACTGTTTTTT. As protein: CSARGDNEKLFF.

The table lists this clonotype with many counts. This chain's CDR3 is CASSWTGTGNTGELFF. The DNA of the CDR3 is TGCGCCAGCAGCTGGACCGGGACAGGGAACACCGGGGAGCTGTTTTTT. The V call is TRBV5-1, the J call TRBJ2-2; 8 nucleotides match TRBD1. CDR1 and CDR2 from the germline V gene are SGHRS and YFSETQ. J was trimmed by 1 base and V by 3 bases; bases with no gene match: 5. CDR3 length: 16 amino acids.

The rearrangement links TRBV2 to TRBJ1-2; D may be TRBD1 (6 bases). The germline gives CDR1 SNHLY, CDR2 FYNNEI. Trimming pared 2 bases from V and 3 bases from J, leaving 13 bases between. The CDR3 has 15 amino acids. CDR3 DNA: TGTGCCAGCAGTGAAAAGGGGGAGGTGCACTATGGCTACACCTTC. It is translated as CASSEKGEVHYGYTF.

The gene calls are TRBV7-9 and TRBJ2-7; 9 bases are shared with TRBD1. The J segment lost 3 bases and the V segment lost 6 bases, leaving 6 bases of the junction unmatched. The CDR3 is made up of 14 amino acids. Germline CDR1 reads SEHNR; CDR2 reads FQNEAQ (reference sequence). CDR3 loop: CASSPDRGIYEQYF. The CDR3 bases are TGTGCCAGCAGTCCGGACAGGGGAATCTACGAGCAGTACTTC.

This clonotype appeared once. The chain is built from TRBV5-1 and TRBJ1-5; D ambiguous. Germline V CDR1 and CDR2: SGHRS, YFSETQ. This CDR3 contains 14 residues. Between the trimmed V and J ends, which lost 0 bases and 5 bases, there was a span of 9 bases. The CDR3 DNA follows: TGCGCCAGCAGCTTGGGGGGTGACGATCAGCCCCAGCATTTT. Translated: CASSLGGDDQPQHF.

V and J are TRBV2 and TRBJ2-7; D may match TRBD1 or TRBD2 (6 bases each). Trimming pared 6 bases from V and 7 bases from J, leaving 19 bases between. Per the germline V gene, CDR1 is SNHLY and CDR2 is FYNNEI. This CDR3 region has 14 residues. CDR3 nucleotides: TGTGCCAGCAGGATCGAGGGGGGATTGGGGGAGCAGTACTTC. This gives the protein CASRIEGGLGEQYF.

At least ten counts were recorded for this clonotype. One junction end disagrees with the germline gene, perhaps due to a read error. V and J are TRBV7-2 and TRBJ1-1, with D unclear. The V gene's germline CDR1 is SGHTA and CDR2 FQGNSA. CDR3 size: 15 residues. The CDR3 loop is CASSPAPYGSTEAFF. The CDR3 nucleotides read TGCGCCAGCAGCCCCGCCCCGTATGGGTCCACTGAAGCTTTCTTT.

V gene TRBV7-8 combines with J gene TRBJ1-2, with D uncertain. With 5 bases removed from V and 4 bases from J, the gap between germline ends came to 11 bases. From germline, CDR1 is SGHVS and CDR2 FQNEAQ. This CDR3 spans 13 amino acids. This CDR3 reads CASSHSGGYGYTF. In DNA, the CDR3 is TGTGCCAGCAGCCACAGCGGCGGCTATGGCTACACCTTC. The variable domain in full, with the rest retrieved from reference TRBV7-8 and TRBJ1-2, is GAGVSQSPRYKVAKRGQDVALRCDPISGHVSLFWYQQALGQGPEFLTYFQNEAQLDKSGLPSDRFFAERPEGSVSTLKIQRTQQEDSAVYLCASSHSGGYGYTFGSGTRLTVV.